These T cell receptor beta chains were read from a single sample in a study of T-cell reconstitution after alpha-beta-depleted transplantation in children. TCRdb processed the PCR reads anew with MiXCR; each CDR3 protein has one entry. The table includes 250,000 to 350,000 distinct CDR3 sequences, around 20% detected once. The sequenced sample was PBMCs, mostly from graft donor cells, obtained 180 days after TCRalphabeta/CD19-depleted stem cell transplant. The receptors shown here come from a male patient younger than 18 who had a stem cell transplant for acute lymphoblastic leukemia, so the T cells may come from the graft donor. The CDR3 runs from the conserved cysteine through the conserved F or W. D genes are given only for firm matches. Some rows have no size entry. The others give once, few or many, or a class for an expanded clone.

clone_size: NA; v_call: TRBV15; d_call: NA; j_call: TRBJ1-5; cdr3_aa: CATSRDPGRRDQPQHF; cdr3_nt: TGTGCCACCAGCAGAGATCCAGGACGGAGGGATCAGCCCCAGCATTTT
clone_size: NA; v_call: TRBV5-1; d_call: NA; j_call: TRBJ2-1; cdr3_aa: CASSFRSALAYNEQFF; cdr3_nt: TGCGCCAGCAGCTTCCGTTCGGCACTCGCCTACAATGAGCAGTTCTTC
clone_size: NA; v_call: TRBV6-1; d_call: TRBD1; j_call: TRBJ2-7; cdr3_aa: CATRRDRADEQYF; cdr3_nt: TGTGCCACCCGCCGGGACAGGGCGGACGAGCAGTACTTC
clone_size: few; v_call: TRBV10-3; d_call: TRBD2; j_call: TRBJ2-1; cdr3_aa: CATRSSGDYNEQFF; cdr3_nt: TGTGCCACCAGGAGTAGCGGGGATTACAATGAGCAGTTCTTC
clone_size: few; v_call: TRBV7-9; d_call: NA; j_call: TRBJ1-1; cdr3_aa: CASSLLRQYEAFF; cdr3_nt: TGTGCCAGCAGCTTACTGAGACAGTATGAAGCTTTCTTT
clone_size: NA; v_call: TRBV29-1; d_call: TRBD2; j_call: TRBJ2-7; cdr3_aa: CSAGGLAGAHSYEQYF; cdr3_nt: TGCAGCGCCGGGGGACTAGCGGGAGCACACTCCTACGAGCAGTACTTC
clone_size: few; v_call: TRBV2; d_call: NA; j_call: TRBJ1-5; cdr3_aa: CASNLLKGQPQHF; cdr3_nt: TGTGCCAGCAACCTACTTAAAGGGCAGCCCCAGCATTTT
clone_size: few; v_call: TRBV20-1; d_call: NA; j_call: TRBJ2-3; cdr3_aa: CSAREPPGLAQYF; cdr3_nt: TGCAGTGCTAGAGAACCTCCCGGCCTCGCGCAGTATTTT
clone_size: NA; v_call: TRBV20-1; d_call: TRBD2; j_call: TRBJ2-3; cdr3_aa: CSAEGTSGADTQYF; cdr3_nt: TGCAGTGCTGAAGGGACTAGCGGGGCAGATACGCAGTATTTT
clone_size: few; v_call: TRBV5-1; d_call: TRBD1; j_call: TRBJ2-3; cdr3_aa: CATSQGYSTDTQYF; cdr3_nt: TGCGCCACCTCACAGGGGTACAGCACAGATACGCAGTATTTT
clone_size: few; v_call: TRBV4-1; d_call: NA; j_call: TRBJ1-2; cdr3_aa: CASSQDLDDFYTIYYGYTF; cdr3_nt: TGCGCCAGCAGCCAAGATCTAGACGACTTTTATACCATCTACTATGGCTACACCTTC
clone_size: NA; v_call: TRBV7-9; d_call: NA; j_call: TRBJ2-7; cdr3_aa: CASSPRGREHYEQYF; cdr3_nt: TGTGCCAGCAGCCCTCGGGGAAGGGAGCACTACGAGCAGTACTTC
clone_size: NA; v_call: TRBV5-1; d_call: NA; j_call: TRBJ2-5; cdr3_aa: CASSSTRDGQETQYF; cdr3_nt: TGCGCCAGCAGCTCGACCAGGGACGGTCAAGAGACCCAGTACTTC
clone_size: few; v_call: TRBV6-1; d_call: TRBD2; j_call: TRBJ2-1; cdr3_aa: CASIPSGGSSYNEQFF; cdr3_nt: TGTGCCAGCATCCCCTCTGGCGGGAGCTCCTACAATGAGCAGTTCTTC
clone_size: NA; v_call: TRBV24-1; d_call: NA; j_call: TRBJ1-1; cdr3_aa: CATSDPARTDNTEAFF; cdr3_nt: TGTGCCACCAGTGATCCCGCCCGGACGGATAACACTGAAGCTTTCTTT
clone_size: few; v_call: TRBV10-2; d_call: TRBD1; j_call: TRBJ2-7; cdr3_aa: CASSGDRYEQYF; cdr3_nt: TGCGCCAGCAGTGGGGACAGGTACGAGCAGTACTTC
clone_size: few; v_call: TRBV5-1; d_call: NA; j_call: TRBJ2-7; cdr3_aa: CASSFSRTSSYEQYF; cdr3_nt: TGCGCCAGCAGCTTCTCTCGGACATCCTCCTACGAGCAGTACTTC
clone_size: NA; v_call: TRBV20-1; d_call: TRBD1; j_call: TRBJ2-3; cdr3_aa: CSATRAGTGAPPQYF; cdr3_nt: TGCAGTGCTACCCGCGCCGGGACAGGGGCTCCCCCCCAGTATTTT
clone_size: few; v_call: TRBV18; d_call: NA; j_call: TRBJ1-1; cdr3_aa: CASSPNDLRMNTEAFF; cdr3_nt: TGTGCCAGCTCACCAAATGACCTGCGGATGAACACTGAAGCTTTCTTT
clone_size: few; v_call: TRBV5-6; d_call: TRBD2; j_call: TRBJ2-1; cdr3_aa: CASSLSRSSGYNEQFF; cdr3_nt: TGTGCCAGCAGCTTGTCGAGGTCTAGCGGGTACAATGAGCAGTTCTTC
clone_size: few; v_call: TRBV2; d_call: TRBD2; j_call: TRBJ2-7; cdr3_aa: CASSETSGSIYEQYF; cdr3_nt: TGTGCCAGCAGTGAAACTAGCGGGAGTATCTACGAGCAGTACTTC
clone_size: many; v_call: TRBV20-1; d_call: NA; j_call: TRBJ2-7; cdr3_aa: CSLRGTPTYEQYF; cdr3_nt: TGCAGTTTGCGAGGGACACCGACCTACGAGCAGTACTTC
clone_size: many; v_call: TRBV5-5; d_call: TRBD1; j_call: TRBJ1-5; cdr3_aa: CASSLVGEDRVRNQPQHF; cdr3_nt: TGTGCCAGCAGCTTGGTGGGGGAGGACAGGGTGCGCAATCAGCCCCAGCATTTT
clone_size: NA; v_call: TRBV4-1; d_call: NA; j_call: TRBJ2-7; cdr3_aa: CASSRGGQGKEQYF; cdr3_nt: TGCGCCAGCAGCCGCGGCGGACAAGGTAAAGAGCAGTACTTC
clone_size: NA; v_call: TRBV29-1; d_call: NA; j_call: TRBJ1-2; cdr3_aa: CSVVRQGRYGYTF; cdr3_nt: TGCAGCGTTGTGAGGCAGGGGAGGTATGGCTACACCTTC
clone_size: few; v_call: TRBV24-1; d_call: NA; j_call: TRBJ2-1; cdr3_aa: CATSVSRHNEQFF; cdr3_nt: TGTGCCACCAGTGTTAGCAGGCACAATGAGCAGTTCTTC
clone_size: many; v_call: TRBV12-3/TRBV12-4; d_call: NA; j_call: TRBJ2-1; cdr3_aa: CASSFRGPPYNEQFF; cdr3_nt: TGTGCCAGCAGTTTCAGGGGCCCCCCTTACAATGAGCAGTTCTTC
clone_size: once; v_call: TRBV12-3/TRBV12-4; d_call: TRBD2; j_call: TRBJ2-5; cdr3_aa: CASSFRTSGRRETQYF; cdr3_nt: TGTGCCAGCAGTTTCCGGACTAGCGGGAGAAGAGAGACCCAGTACTTC
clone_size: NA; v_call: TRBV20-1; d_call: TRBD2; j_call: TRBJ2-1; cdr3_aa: CSASGLPRGSFNEQFF; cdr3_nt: TGCAGTGCTAGTGGCTTGCCGCGCGGGAGTTTCAATGAGCAGTTCTTC
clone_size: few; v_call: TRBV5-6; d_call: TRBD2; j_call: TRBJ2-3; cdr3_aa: CASSLLLAEDTQYF; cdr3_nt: TGTGCCAGCAGCTTGTTACTAGCGGAAGATACGCAGTATTTT
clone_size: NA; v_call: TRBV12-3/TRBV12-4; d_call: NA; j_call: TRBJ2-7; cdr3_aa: CASTRGQDNYSF; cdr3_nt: TGTGCCAGCACCCGGGGGCAAGACAACTACTCCTTC
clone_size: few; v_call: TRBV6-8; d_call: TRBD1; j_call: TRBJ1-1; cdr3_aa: CASSYSPETRQGNTEAFF; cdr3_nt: TGTGCCAGCAGTTACTCCCCCGAAACGCGACAGGGGAACACTGAAGCTTTCTTT
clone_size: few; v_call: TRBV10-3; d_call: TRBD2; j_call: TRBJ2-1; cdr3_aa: CAIGGGTSGNNEQFF; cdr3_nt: TGTGCCATCGGGGGGGGGACTAGCGGGAACAATGAGCAGTTCTTC
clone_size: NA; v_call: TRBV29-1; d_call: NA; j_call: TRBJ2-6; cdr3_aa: CSVELAANVLTF; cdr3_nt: TGCAGCGTTGAGTTGGCAGCCAACGTCCTGACTTTC
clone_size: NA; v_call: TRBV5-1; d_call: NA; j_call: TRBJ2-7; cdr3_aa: CASSFGRGPPFSYEQYF; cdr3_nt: TGCGCCAGCAGCTTCGGGCGGGGCCCGCCCTTCTCCTACGAGCAGTACTTC
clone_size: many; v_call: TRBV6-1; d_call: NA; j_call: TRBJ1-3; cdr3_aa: CASRGIPGNTIYF; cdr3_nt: TGTGCCAGCAGGGGGATACCTGGAAACACCATATATTTT
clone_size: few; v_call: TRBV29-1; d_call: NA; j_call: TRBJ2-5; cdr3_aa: CSVEGPQIQETQYF; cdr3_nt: TGCAGCGTCGAAGGGCCGCAGATACAAGAGACCCAGTACTTC
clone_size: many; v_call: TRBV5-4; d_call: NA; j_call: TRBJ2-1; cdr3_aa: CASSLDRSSYNEQFF; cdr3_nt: TGTGCCAGCAGCTTGGACAGGAGCTCCTACAATGAGCAGTTCTTC
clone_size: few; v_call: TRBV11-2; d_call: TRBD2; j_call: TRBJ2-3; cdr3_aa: CASSLEGLAGADTQYF; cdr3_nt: TGTGCCAGCAGCTTAGAGGGGCTAGCGGGAGCGGATACGCAGTATTTT
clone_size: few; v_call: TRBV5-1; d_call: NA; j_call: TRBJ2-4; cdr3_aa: CASSLVNIQYF; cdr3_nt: TGCGCCAGCAGCTTAGTTAACATTCAGTACTTC
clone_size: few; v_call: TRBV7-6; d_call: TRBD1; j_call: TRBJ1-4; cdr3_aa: CASSLGSATGNEKLFF; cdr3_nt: TGTGCCAGCAGCTTAGGATCAGCGACAGGGAATGAAAAACTGTTTTTT